This TCR beta chain stems from a study of post-analysis software for immune sequencing data. About the study: Clinical courses comprised relapsing-remitting, secondary progressive and progressive-relapsing multiple sclerosis. Study results and limitations: Among multiple sclerosis patients, normalized Chao1 diversity was significantly below that of controls. F measure clustering grouped samples strongly by preparation batch.

TCR beta cDNA libraries had unique molecular identifiers. T cells numbering roughly 1 to 10 million yielded some 520,000 cDNA molecules. TCRdb processed the PCR reads anew with MiXCR; each CDR3 protein has one entry. The sample has 450,000 to 650,000 distinct CDR3 sequences; roughly 47% are singletons. Notes on this clonotype: Antigen: not known.

Material for sequencing was blood. This clonotype was obtained from a girl aged 5-17 years with multiple sclerosis.

CDR3 in amino acids: CASKPGLGNQPQHF. CDR3 nucleotide sequence: TGTGCCAGCAAACCGGGGTTAGGGAATCAGCCCCAGCATTTT. The chain joins TRBV12-3 or TRBV12-4 to TRBJ1-5; D is unresolved. The CDR3 spans 14 residues. The V and J ends lost 7 bases and 4 bases respectively, with 14 bases between them.